This T cell receptor (beta chain) was observed in a study of blood T cell repertoires in COVID-19. Study overall: Sources were T cells, B-cell-depleted T cells, or PBMCs; the material itself was cDNA or gDNA.

The method was immunoSEQ multiplex PCR; TCRdb's version includes in-frame clones alone and lacks a portion of them. The table shows about 180,000 clones, with over 75% occurring only once. The CDR3 length is 17 residues. V shed 4 bases and J 4 bases; nucleotides not matched to a gene: 12. Per the germline V gene, CDR1 is SGDLS and CDR2 is YYNGEE. The TCR originated in a person aged 70 to 80 with COVID-19, enrolled during active disease. Sequencing was carried out using peripheral blood. The chain has TRBV9 and TRBJ2-1; 9 bases fit TRBD2. In nucleotides, the CDR3 is TGTGCCAGCAGCCTAAGGGGGCGGGAGGGAGGTTACAATGAGCAGTTCTTC. Its translation: CASSLRGREGGYNEQFF.